This TCR beta chain emerged from a study of cytomegalovirus exposure and HLA in healthy donors. Looking at the study overall: Out of roughly 170 million T cells, an earlier analysis found 117 million unique TCR beta sequences in total. The study's findings and limits: Earlier analysis found most TCR beta V segments productive about 87% or about 30% of the time. Through in vitro validation, three CMV-associated chains were shown to be specific for CMV antigens.

As for this clone: Its antigen is still unknown.

Germline assignment: CDR1 DFQATT and CDR2 SNEGSKA (reference sequence). The CDR3 covers 11 residues. Trimming shortened V by 1 base and J by 5 bases, and 5 bases separated the two germline ends. The PCR made use of 60 Vbeta and 13 Jbeta primers. Original handling: An analysis that came later counted roughly 80 million unique TCR beta chains, some 11 million shared. Assay used: immunoSEQ multiplex PCR; TCRdb lists only in-frame clones, some missing. V, J and clone size reflect that table, while D and trimming were determined from the DNA. The table has about 210,000 clones, about 85% seen once. The sequencing sample was made of PBMCs. The chain couples TRBV20-1 to TRBJ1-1; D call uncertain. The clonotype comes from a boy between 2 and 10 years old in good health and CMV-seronegative. The CDR3 nucleotides are TGCAGTGCTAGAGGAGGGACTGAAGCTTTCTTT. This sequence encodes CSARGGTEAFF.